The TCR beta chain under discussion was sequenced for a study of T cell responses to AZD1222 COVID-19 vaccine (dated by TCRdb to the early 2020s). About the investigation overall: Because spike-specific TCR depth and breadth did not differ between the two schedules, AZD1222 recipients who got a second dose at roughly 4 weeks were pooled with those who got a second dose at roughly 12 weeks. TCR sequencing covered about 230 trial participants: 200 to 220 given two doses of AZD1222 and 26 given two doses of MenACWY control vaccine. Trial participants were enrolled into age subgroups of 18-55, 56-69 and 70-plus years, which contained about 150, 28 and 57 TCR-sequenced participants, respectively.

On this clone: Its recognized antigen is unknown. No base quality information exists; no much larger clone differs at one position.

The time point label, read with the paper, signifies: baseline before first vaccination. Samples from vaccinated people were obtained from the UK trials COV001 and COV002, which included a single-blind randomized controlled phase 2/3 trial of AZD1222 (ChAdOx1 nCoV-19) in healthy adults. For TCRbeta chain sequencing, PBMC samples from trial participants were taken at day 0 and at day 28 after the second dose. The CDR3 regions of human TCRbeta chains were analyzed by immunosequencing. On the study's bioinformatics: Repertoire TCRs were checked for matches against a reference library of SARS-CoV-2-specific TCRs that had been generated using the MIRA antigen-specificity platform. Breadth was defined as the fraction of unique TCRs that were SARS-CoV-2-associated. Depth was defined as the fraction of total T cells that were SARS-CoV-2-associated. Each spike-specific TCR was assigned to its reactive spike region and to a CD4 or CD8 class using the MIRA data. Log10-transformed breadth and depth values were compared by one-way ANOVA with Sidak's multiple comparisons tests. TCRdb holds this immuneACCESS table with in-frame rearrangements only. Some clones are missing; in checked studies, unresolved V genes explain under half, and the rest has no known cause. V, J and clone size are taken as reported in that table, and D and trimming were inferred from the DNA itself. For this sample there are some 110,000 clones; over 75% appear just once. The ten top clones hold 2% to 3% of the sample.

The CDR3 runs 17 residues from the cysteine to the phenylalanine. Only CDR3 DNA remains: 51 bases, in frame from the first base. CDR1 and CDR2, per the germline V gene, are MDHEN and SYDVKM. The V and J ends are trimmed by 6 bases and 3 bases, leaving 20 bases between them. General study outcomes and caveats: Conclusions about previously exposed vaccinees are limited, since just 5 or 6 AZD1222 recipients were seropositive for SARS-CoV-2 at baseline. Because no day 14 peak-response samples were available, the repertoires could be characterized only after the peak T cell response. Participants were mostly white British, with more females than males. The authors suggested clonal diversity may have been underestimated. Spike-specific TCR breadth and depth rose significantly after two AZD1222 doses compared with day 0 and with MenACWY recipients. CD4 TCRs associated with the vaccine covered the entire spike protein, and the dominant responses were in regions 160-218 and 743-854. The 56-69-year group was small, and its depth increase did not reach significance, likely because of low power. Epitopes outside the regions mutated in the B.1.351 and B.1.1.7 variants were reportedly recognized by nearly half of the unique spike-specific TCRs.

The chain couples TRBV28 to TRBJ1-4, with a tentative D gene TRBD1 over 6 matching bases. Sample: peripheral blood, taken on day 0 of AZD1222 vaccination. This TCR came from an adult in good health. The CDR3 region: CASSKSQGFTANEKLFF. The nucleotide sequence is given as TGTGCCAGCAGCAAAAGTCAGGGGTTTACGGCTAATGAAAAACTGTTTTTT.